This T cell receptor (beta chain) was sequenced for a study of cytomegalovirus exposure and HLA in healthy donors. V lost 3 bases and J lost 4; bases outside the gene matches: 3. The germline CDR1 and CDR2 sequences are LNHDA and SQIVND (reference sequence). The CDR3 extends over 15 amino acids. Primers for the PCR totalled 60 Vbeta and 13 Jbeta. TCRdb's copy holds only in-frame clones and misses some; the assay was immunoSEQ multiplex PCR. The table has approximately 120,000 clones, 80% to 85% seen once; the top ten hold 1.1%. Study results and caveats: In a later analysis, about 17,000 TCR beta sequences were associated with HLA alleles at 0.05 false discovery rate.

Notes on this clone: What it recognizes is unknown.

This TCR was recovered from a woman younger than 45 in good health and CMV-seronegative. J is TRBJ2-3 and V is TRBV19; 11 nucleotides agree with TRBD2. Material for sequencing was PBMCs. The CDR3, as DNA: TGTGCCAGTAGTATCGGTAGCGGGAGGGCAGATACGCAGTATTTT. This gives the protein CASSIGSGRADTQYF.